These 23 T cell receptor beta chains share one sample of origin, sequenced in a study of blood T cell repertoires in COVID-19. The assay was immunoSEQ multiplex PCR, and TCRdb's table has in-frame clones only and misses some. The table has a few hundred thousand clones, roughly 89% seen once; the top ten hold just under 0.95%. Sequenced material: peripheral blood. Receptors originate from a woman aged 40 to 50 who had recovered from COVID-19.

The chain joins TRBV11-3 to TRBJ2-3; D not certain. Trimming removed 2 bases from V and 10 bases from J, with 13 bases in between. CDR3 length: 13 amino acids. The germline V gene has CDR1 SGHNT and CDR2 YENEEA. In nucleotides, the CDR3 is TGTGCCAGCAGCTTACCAGTCCCTGCCCCGCAGTATTTT. This encodes CASSLPVPAPQYF.

Remarks on this clone: The same CDR3 is also encoded by other DNA sequences in this sample. The chain recombines TRBV30 with TRBJ2-1; 11 positions agree with TRBD2. The CDR3 runs 14 residues. Losses at the gene ends were 2 bases for V and 6 bases for J; bases not matched to a gene: 3. Germline assignment: CDR1 GTSNPN and CDR2 SVGIG (reference sequence). The CDR3 DNA reads TGTGCCTGGAGTCCTGGACTAGCGGGCAATGAGCAGTTCTTC. The encoded protein is CAWSPGLAGNEQFF.

This clone was recorded once. The rearrangement links TRBV13 to TRBJ2-1; 8 nucleotides line up with TRBD2. CDR3 size: 14 residues. Losses at the gene ends were 5 bases for V and 10 bases for J; bases not matched to a gene: 10. CDR1 is PRHDT and CDR2 is FYEKMQ in the germline V gene (reference sequence). The CDR3 DNA reads TGTGCCAGCAGCCCGGGGACTAGAAGTGGCGAGCAGTTCTTC. Its translation is CASSPGTRSGEQFF. The full variable domain, with the rest looked up from reference TRBV13 and TRBJ2-1, is AAGVIQSPRHLIKEKRETATLKCYPIPRHDTVYWYQQGPGQDPQFLISFYEKMQSDKGSIPDRFSAQQFSDYHSELNMSSLELGDSALYFCASSPGTRSGEQFFGPGTRLTVL.

V is TRBV21-1 and J is TRBJ2-5; the table's TRBD2 call for D was not verified on the DNA. TRBV21-1 is annotated as a pseudogene. The length of the CDR3 is 16 residues. CDR3: CASTPLRGLAWETQYF. Here the CDR3 DNA reads TGTGCCAGCACCCCGTTGCGGGGACTAGCCTGGGAGACCCAGTACTTC.

The chain links TRBV5-1 to TRBJ2-7; the D gene is possibly TRBD1 (5 bases). The CDR3 has 14 residues. With 4 bases removed from V and 1 base from J, the gap between germline ends came to 12 bases. Germline V gene sequence: CDR1 SGHRS, CDR2 YFSETQ. The CDR3 DNA is TGCGCCAGCAGCATAGACAGCCTATCCTACGAGCAGTACTTC. Translated, it gives CASSIDSLSYEQYF.

The chain carries TRBV12-3 or TRBV12-4 and TRBJ1-2, with D possibly matching TRBD1 (5 bases). This CDR3 contains 13 residues. V was shortened by 5 bases and J by 14 bases, with 21 bases between the two germline ends. The CDR3 DNA reads TGTGCCAGCAGTCCCCCGGTTCTGGGGGGGAAGACCTTC. Its protein product is CASSPPVLGGKTF.

This clone was observed a few times. The chain combines TRBV5-1 with TRBJ1-2; D perhaps matches TRBD1 (6 bases). CDR1 is SGHRS and CDR2 is YFSETQ in the germline V gene. This CDR3 contains 16 residues. V gave up 0 bases and J gave up 4 bases, with 16 bases separating them. The CDR3 region is CASSLGPAGDSYGYTF. The CDR3 nucleotides are TGCGCCAGCAGCTTGGGGCCGGCAGGGGATTCCTATGGCTACACCTTC.

The DNA of the CDR3 is TGCGCCAGCAGCTGGGGGCCCGGGACAGAGAATTCACCCCTCCACTTT. As protein: CASSWGPGTENSPLHF. This rearrangement joins TRBV5-1 to TRBJ1-6; 7 nucleotides align to TRBD1. The CDR3 runs to 16 residues. The V gene end was trimmed by 3 bases and the J gene end by 7 bases; junction bases not matched to a gene: 10. Germline loops: CDR1 SGHRS, CDR2 YFSETQ. Full variable domain (missing parts from reference TRBV5-1 and TRBJ1-6): KAGVTQTPRYLIKTRGQQVTLSCSPISGHRSVSWYQQTPGQGLQFLFEYFSETQRNKGNFPGRFSGRQFSNSRSEMNVSTLELGDSALYLCASSWGPGTENSPLHFGNGTRLTVT.

The chain employs TRBV19 and TRBJ1-6; tentatively, D is TRBD1 (5 bases). V was shortened by 3 bases and J by 6 bases, with 6 bases between the two germline ends. The CDR3 runs to 13 residues. Germline CDR1 reads LNHDA; CDR2 reads SQIVND (reference sequence). The CDR3 nucleotides are TGTGCCAGTAGTATTCAGGGTAATTCACCCCTCCACTTT. It codes for CASSIQGNSPLHF.

This chain uses TRBV9 with TRBJ1-6, with a weak D call TRBD1 (6 bases). V was clipped by 3 bases and J by 2 bases, with 9 bases between them. This CDR3 comprises 15 residues. The germline gives CDR1 SGDLS, CDR2 YYNGEE. CDR3 nucleotides: TGTGCCAGCAGCGCAGGACAGCCCTATAATTCACCCCTCCACTTT. As protein: CASSAGQPYNSPLHF.

This clone was recorded only once. The rearrangement joins TRBV19 to TRBJ2-5; 10 positions match TRBD2. This CDR3 has 15 residues. J gave up 1 base and V 6 bases, and 5 bases lay outside the gene matches. CDR1 is LNHDA, CDR2 SQIVND, per germline (reference sequence). The CDR3 DNA is TGTGCCAGTAGATCCCTAGCGGGAGCCCAAGAGACCCAGTACTTC. Translation: CASRSLAGAQETQYF.

The J gene is TRBJ1-3, the V gene TRBV30, with no clear D. Trimming left V 2 bases short and J 4 bases short, with 15 bases between. Germline CDR1 is GTSNPN and CDR2 is SVGIG (reference sequence). The CDR3 covers 15 residues. The CDR3 DNA sequence: TGTGCCTGGAGTCCGCCGTGGAGGGCGGGAAACACCATATATTTT. Its translation: CAWSPPWRAGNTIYF.

The chain couples TRBV4-1 to TRBJ2-7; 7 bases match TRBD1. The V segment lost 8 bases and the J segment 3 bases; nucleotides outside the gene matches: 10. Germline CDR1 MGHRA, CDR2 YSYEKL. The CDR3 covers 14 residues. The CDR3 protein is CASRQRQGLYEQYF. The CDR3 DNA reads as TGCGCCAGCCGACAAAGACAGGGCCTCTACGAGCAGTACTTC.

This clone occurred a few times. V usage is TRBV5-1 and J usage is TRBJ2-5; 8 bases align to TRBD1. CDR1 and CDR2 from the germline V gene are SGHRS and YFSETQ. Trimming took 0 bases from V and 1 from J; bases not matched to a gene: 8. The CDR3 length is 17 residues. This chain's CDR3 is CASSLGQGAARQETQYF. CDR3 in DNA: TGCGCCAGCAGCTTGGGCCAGGGGGCAGCCCGCCAAGAGACCCAGTACTTC.

This clone was counted a few times. The chain has TRBV2 and TRBJ2-7; maybe TRBD2 (5 bases). Germline assignment: CDR1 SNHLY and CDR2 FYNNEI. The V end lost 7 bases, the J end lost 4 bases, and 14 bases lay between the germline ends. The CDR3 is 13 amino acids. CDR3 region: CASNEALEYEQYF. The CDR3 coding sequence is TGTGCCAGCAACGAGGCACTAGAATACGAGCAGTACTTC.

In this sample, this clone turned up a few times. The chain carries TRBV19 and TRBJ1-2; TRBD1 is a possible D gene (6 bases). There are 13 residues in the CDR3. The V gene's germline CDR1 is LNHDA and CDR2 SQIVND (reference sequence). V was clipped by 11 bases and J by 4 bases, with 17 bases between them. The DNA for the CDR3 is TGTGCCGCTCGATACAGGGAGTCCTATGGCTACACCTTC. Encoded protein: CAARYRESYGYTF.

This clone turned up a few times. V is TRBV29-1 and J is TRBJ2-1, with TRBD2 matching over 9 bases. This CDR3 contains 12 residues. V gave up 4 bases and J gave up 8 bases; unmatched junction bases: 3. CDR1 and CDR2 from the germline V gene are SQVTM and ANQGSEA. For the CDR3, the DNA is TGCAGCGTTGCAGTAGCGGGAGATGAGCAGTTCTTC. Its protein is CSVAVAGDEQFF.

The chain employs TRBV7-3 and TRBJ2-7, with 10 bases identical to TRBD1. Unmatched junction bases numbered 6, after V lost 5 bases and J lost 5 bases. CDR1 and CDR2 (germline): SGHTA, FQGTGA. This CDR3 is 14 amino acids long. The CDR3 DNA sequence: TGTGCCAGCAGCCGGGGACAGGGGTGGGACGAGCAGTACTTC. As protein: CASSRGQGWDEQYF.

The chain uses TRBV24-1 and TRBJ2-3; no clear D. The germline V and J ends were trimmed by 7 bases and 6 bases, with 7 bases remaining between them. Looked up from germline, CDR1 is KGHDR and CDR2 is SFDVKD. CDR3 length: 11 residues. The CDR3 DNA is TGTGCCACCAGGCACCGGGATACGCAGTATTTT. This translates into CATRHRDTQYF.

The chain's CDR3 is CASSILGGGLSNQPQHF. CDR3 nucleotide sequence: TGTGCCAGTAGTATTTTGGGCGGGGGGCTTAGCAATCAGCCCCAGCATTTT. V and J are TRBV19 and TRBJ1-5; D is possibly TRBD1 (6 bases). Trimming removed 3 bases from V and 0 bases from J, with 15 bases in between. The CDR3 loop spans 17 amino acids. The V gene's germline CDR1 is LNHDA and CDR2 SQIVND (reference sequence).

This chain connects TRBV19 to TRBJ1-5, with TRBD1 identical over 7 bases. V shed 5 bases and J 8 bases; nucleotides not matched to a gene: 12. Germline assignment: CDR1 LNHDA and CDR2 SQIVND (reference sequence). This CDR3 has 15 amino acids. The CDR3 DNA is TGTGCCAGTAGTGTCGGGACAGAGGGTTTGGAGCCCCAGCATTTT. Translated, it gives CASSVGTEGLEPQHF.

CDR3 residues: CASSQWGAGELFF. CDR3 bases: TGTGCCAGCAGCCAGTGGGGAGCCGGGGAGCTGTTTTTT. This chain uses TRBV14 with TRBJ2-2; a possible D gene is TRBD2 (5 bases). V was pared by 3 bases and J by 6 bases, with 8 bases between. The CDR3 totals 13 residues. From germline, CDR1 is SGHDN and CDR2 FVKESK.

The chain joins TRBV11-1 to TRBJ2-7, with 7 bases identical to TRBD1. This CDR3 has 15 amino acids. Germline CDR1 and CDR2: SGHAT and FQDESV (reference sequence). V lost 5 bases, J lost 2 bases, and 9 bases stayed unmatched. CDR3 protein: CASSLGTDPTYEQYF. In DNA, the CDR3 is TGTGCCAGCAGCCTCGGGACAGATCCTACCTACGAGCAGTACTTC.